The 31 T cell receptor beta chains given below trace back to one sample, sequenced in a study of blood T cell repertoires in COVID-19. Some clones are missing from TCRdb's copy, which holds only in-frame ones; the method was immunoSEQ multiplex PCR. The repertoire has 200,000 to 250,000 clones, roughly 85% of them found once; the top ten carry around 3.3%. The sequenced sample consisted of peripheral blood. These receptor sequences come from a woman aged 80 or over with acute or convalescent COVID-19.

This clone was recorded a few times. The chain links TRBV11-1 to TRBJ2-5; perhaps TRBD1 as D (6 bases). This CDR3 has 13 residues. V was cut by 7 bases and J by 7 bases, with 16 bases left in between. Germline CDR1 reads SGHAT; CDR2 reads FQDESV (reference sequence). CDR3 sequence (DNA): TGTGCCAGCAACCAGGGGACGCGCGGGACCCAGTACTTC. It translates to CASNQGTRGTQYF.

The rearrangement links TRBV19 to TRBJ2-7; 7 bases are a match to TRBD1. In germline, CDR1 is LNHDA, CDR2 SQIVND (reference sequence). The CDR3 is 15 residues long. Trimming cost V 5 bases and J 0 bases; bases outside gene matches: 7. CDR3 nucleotides: TGTGCCAGTAGTCCCACGCAGGGGGTCTCCTACGAGCAGTACTTC. Residues: CASSPTQGVSYEQYF.

The rearrangement uses TRBV6-1 and TRBJ1-5; D unresolved. Trimming cost V 7 bases and J 0 bases, with 16 bases left between them. The CDR3 sequence is 16 residues long. The germline V gene has CDR1 MNHNS and CDR2 SASEGT. The CDR3 protein is CASTESQTYSNQPQHF. CDR3 DNA sequence: TGTGCCAGCACTGAGAGCCAGACTTATAGCAATCAGCCCCAGCATTTT.

The chain joins TRBV6-5 to TRBJ2-6, with D possibly matching TRBD1 (6 bases). V lost 4 bases and J 4 bases, leaving 11 bases between the germline ends. This CDR3 is 15 amino acids long. Per germline, CDR1 MNHEY and CDR2 SVGAGI. Written as DNA, the CDR3 is TGTGCCAGCAGTTCCAGGGGAGACGGGGCCAACGTCCTGACTTTC. Its translation: CASSSRGDGANVLTF.

The chain uses TRBV5-8 and TRBJ1-1; 10 nucleotides align to TRBD1. Germline lookup yields CDR1 SGHTS and CDR2 YDEGEE. CDR3 length: 16 residues. Trimming cost V 2 bases and J 1 base; bases outside gene matches: 5. Written as DNA, the CDR3 is TGTGCCAGCAGCTTTACCGGGACAGGGGAGAACACTGAAGCTTTCTTT. As protein: CASSFTGTGENTEAFF.

The chain has TRBV3-1 (or the pseudogene TRBV3-2) and TRBJ1-3; D is possibly TRBD1 (5 bases). CDR3 length: 15 residues. Germline V gives CDR1 LGHDT, CDR2 YNNKEL (reference sequence). The V end lost 4 bases, the J end lost 1 base, and 11 bases lay between the germline ends. In nucleotides, the CDR3 is TGTGCCAGCAGCCTTTACCGGGGGTCTGGAAACACCATATATTTT. It yields the protein CASSLYRGSGNTIYF.

The chain is built from TRBV6-2 or TRBV6-3 and TRBJ1-1, with a possible D match to TRBD1 (6 bases). This CDR3 has 13 amino acids. Germline V lookup: CDR1 MNHEY, CDR2 SVGEGT. V was pared by 1 base and J by 5 bases, with 8 bases between. The DNA for the CDR3 is TGTGCCAGCAGTTACTATAGGGGGACTGAAGCTTTCTTT. The encoded protein is CASSYYRGTEAFF.

V usage is TRBV2 and J usage is TRBJ2-3; 7 bases line up with TRBD1. Germline V gives CDR1 SNHLY, CDR2 FYNNEI. V dropped 7 bases and J dropped 0; count of bases not matched to a gene: 4. CDR3 length: 14 residues. The CDR3 spells CASKRDRSTDTQYF. For the CDR3, the DNA is TGTGCCAGCAAGAGGGACAGAAGCACAGATACGCAGTATTTT.

The V and J genes are TRBV5-1 and TRBJ2-7, with 11 bases identical to TRBD1. Trimming took 3 bases from V and 5 from J; bases not matched to a gene: 7. The germline V gene encodes CDR1 SGHRS and CDR2 YFSETQ. The CDR3 is made up of 15 amino acids. The CDR3 sequence is CASSSRTGGFDEQYF. CDR3 bases: TGCGCCAGCAGCTCGAGGACAGGGGGCTTCGACGAGCAGTACTTC.

This clone was found a few times. The chain has TRBV5-1 and TRBJ2-7, with 9 positions matching TRBD1. V lost 5 bases and J lost 7; bases outside the gene matches: 7. The CDR3 extends over 13 amino acids. Germline CDR1 reads SGHRS; CDR2 reads YFSETQ. The CDR3 here is CASSLDRGWEQYF. The CDR3 coding sequence is TGCGCCAGCAGTCTGGACAGGGGATGGGAGCAGTACTTC.

The chain joins TRBV7-8 to TRBJ1-5; weak D call: TRBD1 (5 bases). Deletions cut 4 bases from V and 6 bases from J, with 22 bases between. Germline CDR1 reads SGHVS; CDR2 reads FQNEAQ. The CDR3 runs to 17 residues. CDR3 in amino acids: CASSSTGSTGWVQPQHF. CDR3 DNA sequence: TGTGCCAGCAGCTCAACCGGATCTACAGGATGGGTTCAGCCCCAGCATTTT.

The genes are TRBV2 and TRBJ2-7; 7 nucleotides align to TRBD2. Germline lookup yields CDR1 SNHLY and CDR2 FYNNEI. Germline trimming cut 10 bases from V and 0 bases from J; bases unmatched to any gene: 9. CDR3 length: 14 amino acids. CDR3 coding DNA: TGTGCCACCCAAGCGGGGCGTTCCTCCTACGAGCAGTACTTC. Translated, it gives CATQAGRSSYEQYF.

The genes are TRBV24-1 and TRBJ2-2; perhaps TRBD1 as D (6 bases). From germline, CDR1 is KGHDR and CDR2 SFDVKD. Trimming pared 5 bases from V and 6 bases from J, leaving 33 bases between. This CDR3 contains 21 residues. The CDR3 loop reads CATSAIAQGQGRNSHPGELFF. The DNA for the CDR3 is TGTGCCACCAGTGCCATAGCACAGGGACAAGGGCGAAACTCCCATCCCGGGGAGCTGTTTTTT.

This chain connects TRBV6-5 to TRBJ1-4; D call uncertain. The CDR3 spans 13 residues. V dropped 7 bases and J dropped 2 bases, with 8 bases sitting between them. Germline values: CDR1 MNHEY, CDR2 SVGAGI. CDR3 protein: CASMESTNEKLFF. The DNA for the CDR3 is TGTGCCAGCATGGAGAGTACTAATGAAAAACTGTTTTTT.

The chain carries TRBV3-1 (or the pseudogene TRBV3-2) and TRBJ2-2; no clear D. With 4 bases removed from V and 5 bases from J, the gap between germline ends came to 8 bases. The CDR3 extends over 13 amino acids. Germline V CDR1 and CDR2: LGHDT, YNNKEL (reference sequence). CDR3 sequence: CASSPTRTGELFF. In nucleotides, the CDR3 is TGTGCCAGCAGCCCCACCCGGACCGGGGAGCTGTTTTTT.

V and J are TRBV29-1 and TRBJ1-1; D may be TRBD1 (5 bases). Per the germline V gene, CDR1 is SQVTM and CDR2 is ANQGSEA. V shed 5 bases and J shed 11 bases, with 21 bases lying between them. CDR3 length: 13 amino acids. CDR3 loop: CSVSLRTPRDAFF. For the CDR3, the DNA is TGCAGCGTTTCCCTCCGGACACCCAGAGACGCTTTCTTT.

This chain links TRBV10-3 with TRBJ1-5; unclear D gene. This CDR3 contains 14 residues. V was clipped by 2 bases and J by 5 bases, with 10 bases between them. CDR1 is ENHRY, CDR2 SYGVKD, per germline. CDR3 sequence: CAISERREDQPQHF. In nucleotides, the CDR3 is TGTGCCATCAGTGAGCGTAGGGAGGATCAGCCCCAGCATTTT.

The gene calls are TRBV6-5 and TRBJ1-1; tentatively, D is TRBD1 (6 bases). Trimming cost V 6 bases and J 1 base, with 15 bases left between them. There are 15 residues in the CDR3. Per germline, CDR1 MNHEY and CDR2 SVGAGI. Here the CDR3 reads CASRTQGRGNTEAFF. CDR3 DNA sequence: TGTGCCAGCAGAACCCAGGGGAGGGGGAACACTGAAGCTTTCTTT.

The V gene is TRBV6-4, the J gene TRBJ1-1; no clear D gene. V was cut by 5 bases and J by 1 base, with 14 bases left in between. CDR3 size: 15 residues. Germline V gives CDR1 MRHNA, CDR2 SNTAGT. DNA of the CDR3: TGTGCCAGCAGTCCATCGAGGATGAGGAACACTGAAGCTTTCTTT. Translation gives CASSPSRMRNTEAFF.

This chain uses TRBV13 with TRBJ2-1; a possible D gene is TRBD2 (6 bases). V dropped 6 bases and J dropped 0 bases, with 12 bases sitting between them. The CDR3 has 15 amino acids. Germline-derived CDR1 and CDR2 are PRHDT and FYEKMQ (reference sequence). The CDR3 nucleotides read TGTGCCAGCAGTGTTGGGGGGAGCTCCTACAATGAGCAGTTCTTC. Translation gives CASSVGGSSYNEQFF.

The chain links TRBV5-1 to TRBJ1-6; the match to TRBD1 covers 8 bases. CDR3 size: 15 residues. CDR1 and CDR2 from the germline V gene are SGHRS and YFSETQ. V dropped 0 bases and J dropped 7; count of bases not matched to a gene: 3. CDR3 loop: CASSLEAGGNSPLHF. CDR3 sequence (DNA): TGCGCCAGCAGCTTGGAGGCAGGGGGCAATTCACCCCTCCACTTT.

The gene calls are TRBV18 and TRBJ1-1; D is uncertain. V gave up 6 bases and J gave up 8 bases, with 13 bases separating them. The germline V gene encodes CDR1 KGHSH and CDR2 LQKENI. This CDR3 region has 12 residues. This CDR3 reads CASSVSGGEAFF. The CDR3, as DNA: TGTGCCAGCTCGGTAAGCGGAGGAGAAGCTTTCTTT.

The J gene is TRBJ1-2, the V gene TRBV5-1; a possible D gene is TRBD1 (6 bases). This CDR3 has 16 amino acids. The ends were cut back, 0 bases at V and 0 bases at J, with 12 bases in the middle. Germline assignment: CDR1 SGHRS and CDR2 YFSETQ. The CDR3 nucleotides read TGCGCCAGCAGCTTGGGCGGACAGCCGACTAACTATGGCTACACCTTC. This translates into CASSLGGQPTNYGYTF.

Turning to this clone: Germline is not matched at one junction end, which may reflect a read error. The rearrangement joins TRBV2 to TRBJ2-2, with 11 bases fitting TRBD2. The CDR3 has 13 amino acids. Germline values: CDR1 SNHLY, CDR2 FYNNEI. The CDR3 reads CAWTSGPIGELFF. In nucleotides, the CDR3 is TGCGCTTGGACTAGCGGGCCGATCGGGGAGCTGTTTTTT.

Many counts were recorded for this clone. J is TRBJ1-5 and V is TRBV6-2 or TRBV6-3, with D possibly being TRBD1 (6 bases). Germline V CDR1 and CDR2: MNHEY, SVGEGT. V was pared by 2 bases and J by 0 bases, with 11 bases between. This CDR3 spans 16 amino acids. The CDR3 sequence: CASSYVGQTSNQPQHF. In nucleotides, the CDR3 is TGTGCCAGCAGTTACGTCGGACAGACTAGCAATCAGCCCCAGCATTTT.

The gene calls are TRBV19 and TRBJ2-5; maybe TRBD2 (5 bases). The CDR3 sequence is 15 residues long. Trimming removed 1 base from V and 2 bases from J, with 11 bases in between. The germline CDR1 and CDR2 sequences are LNHDA and SQIVND (reference sequence). CDR3 region: CASSIGPWEQETQYF. The CDR3, as DNA: TGTGCCAGTAGTATAGGCCCCTGGGAGCAAGAGACCCAGTACTTC.

About this clone: The limits of the CDR3 on the DNA are not certain, so only TCRdb's listed CDR3 is given. The chain employs TRBV11-3 and TRBJ1-2. Germline assignment: CDR1 SGHNT and CDR2 YENEEA. The CDR3 spans 13 residues, counting both ends. The CDR3 protein is CASSFGDFRGYTF.

This CDR3 reads CASTKDRGSYTQYF. The CDR3 DNA sequence: TGTGCCAGCACCAAGGACAGGGGCTCCTATACGCAGTATTTT. J is TRBJ2-3 and V is TRBV27, with TRBD1 matching over 9 bases. Germline V gene data show CDR1 as MNHEY and CDR2 as SMNVEV (reference sequence). After removal of 7 bases from V and 7 bases from J, the junction contained 9 bases not matched to a gene. This CDR3 is built from 14 residues.

The rearrangement links TRBV5-6 to TRBJ1-6; TRBD1 is a possible D gene (5 bases). V was trimmed by 0 bases and J by 7 bases, leaving 5 bases between them. The germline CDR1 and CDR2 sequences are SGHDT and YYEEEE. The CDR3 loop spans 13 amino acids. Here the CDR3 reads CASSLDRNSPLHF. CDR3 sequence (DNA): TGTGCCAGCAGCTTGGACAGGAATTCACCCCTCCACTTT.

The table lists this clone with a few counts. The rearrangement uses TRBV5-1 and TRBJ1-4; D is unresolved. CDR3 length equals 15 residues. The germline V and J ends were trimmed by 0 bases and 7 bases, with 13 bases remaining between them. Per germline, CDR1 SGHRS and CDR2 YFSETQ. CDR3 residues: CASSLVAAVGEKLFF. Written as DNA, the CDR3 is TGCGCCAGCAGCTTGGTGGCGGCCGTGGGTGAAAAACTGTTTTTT.

The chain combines TRBV10-3 with TRBJ2-1, with 8 bases matching TRBD1. After removal of 3 bases from V and 8 bases from J, the junction contained 3 bases not matched to a gene. The CDR3 length is 13 residues. Germline lookup yields CDR1 ENHRY and CDR2 SYGVKD. CDR3 sequence (DNA): TGTGCCATCAGTGACAGGGGGCTCGATGAGCAGTTCTTC. This codes for CAISDRGLDEQFF.